This TCR beta chain was sequenced for a study of blood T cell repertoires in COVID-19. Whole-study context: Sites across the United States, Italy and Spain contributed samples from acute and convalescent COVID-19. PBMCs, B-cell-depleted T cells, or T cells were the source of the cDNA or gDNA that made up the material.

The V and J ends lost 0 bases and 7 bases respectively, with 11 bases between them. The CDR3 is 13 amino acids. Germline assignment: CDR1 SGHRS and CDR2 YFSETQ. Original analysis: Reference gene primer amplification in the assay estimated nucleated cell counts. Profiling relied on immunoSEQ multiplex PCR, and the TCRdb table lists in-frame clones only, not all of them. Clone size and V and J calls were adopted from that table, with D and trimming inferred from the DNA. The sample comprises approximately 240,000 clones, roughly 85% of which are singletons, and more than 10% rests with the top ten. Sequenced input: peripheral blood. The chain combines TRBV5-1 with TRBJ2-7; D ambiguous. The sequence came from a woman younger than 30 who had recovered from COVID-19. The CDR3 DNA reads as TGCGCCAGCAGCTTGGCCTCCCCCGGGGAGCAGTACTTC. Protein: CASSLASPGEQYF.